Each of the 18 T cell receptor beta chains below was sequenced from the same sample in a study of blood T cell repertoires in COVID-19. TCRdb keeps only in-frame clones here, not all; method: immunoSEQ multiplex PCR. The sample shows under 95,000 clones, roughly 88% of them seen only once. The specimen was peripheral blood. These receptors all stem from a woman of 80 years or more with COVID-19, enrolled during active disease.

The rearrangement uses TRBV9 and TRBJ2-1; D might be TRBD2 (6 bases). Trimming pared 0 bases from V and 4 bases from J, leaving 8 bases between. The germline V gene has CDR1 SGDLS and CDR2 YYNGEE. The CDR3 consists of 14 residues. The CDR3 loop reads CASSVAGVYNEQFF. The CDR3 DNA reads as TGTGCCAGCAGCGTAGCGGGGGTGTACAATGAGCAGTTCTTC. Supplemented by reference TRBV9 and TRBJ2-1, the full variable domain reads DSGVTQTPKHLITATGQRVTLRCSPRSGDLSVYWYQQSLDQGLQFLIQYYNGEERAKGNILERFSAQQFPDLHSELNLSSLELGDSALYFCASSVAGVYNEQFFGPGTRLTVL.

This chain joins TRBV29-1 and TRBJ2-5; 8 bases map to TRBD1. Looked up from germline, CDR1 is SQVTM and CDR2 is ANQGSEA. CDR3 length: 12 amino acids. V lost 8 bases to trimming and J lost 5 bases; unmatched junction nucleotides: 7. The CDR3 DNA sequence: TGCAGCTTGAGGACAGGGAGGGAGACCCAGTACTTC. Its translation is CSLRTGRETQYF.

This clone was seen only a few times. The V gene is TRBV21-1, the J gene TRBJ1-5. TRBV21-1 is a pseudogene. The CDR3 consists of 14 residues. The CDR3 sequence: CASRLPRVNQPQHF. DNA for the CDR3: TGTGCCAGCAGACTCCCGAGGGTAAATCAGCCCCAGCATTTT.

V gene TRBV7-3 combines with J gene TRBJ2-1; the match to TRBD2 covers 13 bases. The J segment lost 6 bases and the V segment lost 5 bases, leaving 7 bases of the junction unmatched. The CDR3 loop spans 16 amino acids. Germline CDR1 SGHTA, CDR2 FQGTGA. The CDR3 reads CASSRTSGRVANEQFF. Written as DNA, the CDR3 is TGTGCCAGCAGCAGGACTAGCGGGAGAGTCGCCAATGAGCAGTTCTTC.

The sample holds one count of this clone. The genes are TRBV30 and TRBJ1-2; D gene unclear. There are 12 residues in the CDR3. Between the trimmed V and J ends, which lost 0 bases and 5 bases, there was a span of 7 bases. Germline CDR1 and CDR2: GTSNPN and SVGIG (reference sequence). This CDR3 reads CAWSVLPYGYTF. The CDR3 DNA follows: TGTGCCTGGAGTGTACTACCGTATGGCTACACCTTC.

The V and J genes are TRBV15 and TRBJ2-1, with TRBD2 identical over 10 bases. V lost 1 base to trimming and J lost 0 bases; unmatched junction nucleotides: 9. Looked up from germline, CDR1 is LNHNV and CDR2 is YYDKDF (reference sequence). This CDR3 comprises 19 residues. The CDR3 reads CATSRAGLAGGPSYNEQFF. CDR3 sequence (DNA): TGTGCCACCAGCAGAGCGGGGTTAGCGGGGGGTCCCTCCTACAATGAGCAGTTCTTC.

V is TRBV6-1 and J is TRBJ2-7; D possibly corresponds to TRBD2 (6 bases). The germline CDR1 and CDR2 sequences are MNHNS and SASEGT. Trimming pared 3 bases from V and 7 bases from J, leaving 16 bases between. CDR3 size: 14 residues. CDR3 region: CASSETGTREEQYF. The CDR3 region has the DNA TGTGCCAGCAGTGAGACCGGGACTCGTGAGGAGCAGTACTTC.

This chain joins TRBV7-3 and TRBJ2-1; 10 nucleotides align to TRBD1. Trimming removed 1 base from V and 7 bases from J; junction bases left unmatched: 10. This CDR3 contains 17 residues. Germline CDR1 SGHTA, CDR2 FQGTGA. The CDR3 DNA follows: TGTGCCAGCAGCTTAAAGCCCCGGACAGGGGGTTTGAATGAGCAGTTCTTC. Amino acids: CASSLKPRTGGLNEQFF.

V is TRBV9 and J is TRBJ1-2; possible D gene TRBD1, 5 bases. Germline CDR1 SGDLS, CDR2 YYNGEE. Trimming cost V 0 bases and J 4 bases, with 13 bases left between them. The CDR3 totals 15 residues. The chain's CDR3 is CASSVGQGLRYGYTF. The CDR3 bases are TGTGCCAGCAGCGTAGGGCAGGGTCTGCGCTATGGCTACACCTTC.

This chain links TRBV6-2 or TRBV6-3 with TRBJ2-1, with 8 bases identical to TRBD1. The germline V gene has CDR1 MNHEY and CDR2 SVGEGT. The CDR3 has 17 amino acids. Trimming removed 2 bases from V and 0 bases from J; junction bases left unmatched: 6. CDR3 amino acids: CASSYPRGRISYNEQFF. CDR3 bases: TGTGCCAGCAGTTACCCCAGGGGGCGAATCTCCTACAATGAGCAGTTCTTC.

The rearrangement uses TRBV28 and TRBJ1-2; maybe TRBD1 (6 bases). The CDR3 is 15 residues long. Germline V CDR1 and CDR2: MDHEN, SYDVKM. V lost 4 bases and J 4 bases, leaving 16 bases between the germline ends. DNA of the CDR3: TGTGCCAGCAGTTCGGAGAACAGGGTACCCTATGGCTACACCTTC. It yields the protein CASSSENRVPYGYTF.

The chain combines TRBV27 with TRBJ1-2; D remains ambiguous. Germline V lookup: CDR1 MNHEY, CDR2 SMNVEV (reference sequence). The CDR3 has 13 residues. Trimming shortened V by 10 bases and J by 2 bases, and 14 bases separated the two germline ends. This CDR3 reads CATKFTQNYGYTF. Written as DNA, the CDR3 is TGTGCCACCAAATTCACACAGAACTATGGCTACACCTTC.

The chain links TRBV5-1 to TRBJ2-1, with 15 bases identical to TRBD2. V shed 0 bases and J 4 bases; nucleotides not matched to a gene: 11. The CDR3 is 20 residues long. CDR1 and CDR2 from the germline V gene are SGHRS and YFSETQ. The CDR3 reads CASSLEGLAGGTTPYNEQFF. The CDR3 region has the DNA TGCGCCAGCAGCTTGGAGGGACTAGCGGGAGGCACTACACCTTACAATGAGCAGTTCTTC.

The CDR3 nucleotides are TGTGCCAGCAGCTTAGAGGGGGATTCACCCCTCCACTTT. It translates to CASSLEGDSPLHF. The rearrangement uses TRBV7-9 and TRBJ1-6; a weak D match, TRBD1 (6 bases). This CDR3 has 13 amino acids. Germline CDR1 SEHNR, CDR2 FQNEAQ (reference sequence). V was pared by 1 base and J by 8 bases, with 6 bases between.

The chain combines TRBV7-8 with TRBJ2-1, with D perhaps TRBD2 (6 bases). Between the trimmed V and J ends, which lost 2 bases and 4 bases, there was a span of 15 bases. There are 16 residues in the CDR3. CDR1 is SGHVS and CDR2 is FQNEAQ in the germline V gene. CDR3 residues: CASSLTFPSEYNEQFF. CDR3 bases: TGTGCCAGCAGCTTAACATTTCCTAGCGAGTACAATGAGCAGTTCTTC.

Written as DNA, the CDR3 is TGTGCCAGCAGCCGGAGCTCCTACGAGCAGTACTTC. Protein: CASSRSSYEQYF. The genes are TRBV3-1 (or the pseudogene TRBV3-2) and TRBJ2-7; D gene uncertain. V lost 4 bases, J lost 0 bases, and 4 bases lay in between. Germline CDR1 reads LGHDT; CDR2 reads YNNKEL (reference sequence). The CDR3 is made up of 12 amino acids.

In nucleotides, the CDR3 is TGTGCTAGTGGTTTGGTACACGCTAGGGGGTCGCACGAGCAGTACTTC. It translates to CASGLVHARGSHEQYF. This rearrangement joins TRBV12-5 to TRBJ2-7; TRBD1 is a possible D gene (6 bases). This CDR3 is 16 amino acids long. V lost 0 bases, J lost 5 bases, and 17 bases lay in between. CDR1 and CDR2 from the germline V gene are LGHNT and FRNRAP.

This clone was seen only once. V usage is TRBV7-2 and J usage is TRBJ2-2; possibly TRBD2 for D (6 bases). The V end lost 2 bases, the J end lost 7 bases, and 8 bases lay between the germline ends. Germline loops: CDR1 SGHTA, CDR2 FQGNSA. This CDR3 comprises 13 residues. The CDR3 DNA sequence: TGTGCCAGCAGCTTAAGGCGGGGCGGGGAGCTGTTTTTT. The encoded protein is CASSLRRGGELFF.